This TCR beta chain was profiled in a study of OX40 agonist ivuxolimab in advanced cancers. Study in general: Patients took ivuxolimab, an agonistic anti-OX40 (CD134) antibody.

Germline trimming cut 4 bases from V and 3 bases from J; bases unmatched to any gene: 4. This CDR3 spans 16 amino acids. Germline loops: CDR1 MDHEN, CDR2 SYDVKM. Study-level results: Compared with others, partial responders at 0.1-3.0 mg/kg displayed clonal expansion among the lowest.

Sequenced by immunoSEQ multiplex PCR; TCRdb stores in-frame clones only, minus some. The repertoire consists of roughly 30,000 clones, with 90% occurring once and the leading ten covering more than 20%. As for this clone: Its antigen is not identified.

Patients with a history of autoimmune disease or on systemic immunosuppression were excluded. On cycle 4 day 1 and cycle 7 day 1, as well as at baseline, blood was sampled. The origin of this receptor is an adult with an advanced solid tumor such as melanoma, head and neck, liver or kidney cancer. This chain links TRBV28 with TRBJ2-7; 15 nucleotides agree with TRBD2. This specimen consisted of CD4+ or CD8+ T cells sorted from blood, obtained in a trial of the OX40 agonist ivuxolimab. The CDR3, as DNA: TGTGCCAGCAGTTCGGGACTAGCGGGGGGTTTCTACGAGCAGTACTTC. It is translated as CASSSGLAGGFYEQYF.